The 8 T cell receptor beta chains given below trace back to one sample, sequenced in a study of blood T cell repertoires in COVID-19. Here immunoSEQ multiplex PCR was the method, and the copy in TCRdb shows in-frame clones only, minus some. The sample records 200,000 to 250,000 clones, roughly 86% being singletons. Specimen: peripheral blood. All receptors derive from a woman aged 55-69 years who had recovered from COVID-19.

This chain links TRBV14 with TRBJ1-2; maybe TRBD1 (6 bases). Per germline, CDR1 SGHDN and CDR2 FVKESK. The CDR3 totals 12 residues. V lost 6 bases to trimming and J lost 6 bases, with 11 bases between them. In DNA form, the CDR3 reads TGTGCCAGCAGGGGGGCAGGAGATGGCTACACCTTC. Translation gives CASRGAGDGYTF. The full variable domain, its missing parts supplied by reference TRBV14 and TRBJ1-2, is EAGVTQFPSHSVIEKGQTVTLRCDPISGHDNLYWYRRVMGKEIKFLLHFVKESKQDESGMPNNRFLAERTGGTYSTLKVQPAELEDSGVYFCASRGAGDGYTFGSGTRLTVV.

This clone has just one count. The chain recombines TRBV9 with TRBJ1-6; 9 nucleotides line up with TRBD1. The CDR3 runs 14 residues. Germline V gives CDR1 SGDLS, CDR2 YYNGEE. With 2 bases clipped from V and 10 bases from J, the junction kept 4 bases outside the gene matches. This CDR3 reads CASSVGTGRSPLHF. For the CDR3, the DNA is TGTGCCAGCAGCGTGGGGACAGGGAGATCACCCCTCCACTTT.

The rearrangement uses TRBV7-2 and TRBJ2-6, with no clear D. CDR1 is SGHTA, CDR2 FQGNSA, per germline. The V gene lost 1 base and the J gene lost 4 bases, with 5 bases spanning the gap. This CDR3 contains 14 residues. The DNA for the CDR3 is TGTGCCAGCAGCTTAGAGCCGGGGGCCAACGTCCTGACTTTC. It translates to CASSLEPGANVLTF.

This clone was observed a single time. The chain recombines TRBV7-3 with TRBJ2-3, with D perhaps matching TRBD1 (6 bases). Trimming removed 5 bases from V and 4 bases from J, with 13 bases in between. The germline gives CDR1 SGHTA, CDR2 FQGTGA. The CDR3 consists of 14 residues. Here the CDR3 reads CASSPQGRADTQYF. CDR3 DNA sequence: TGTGCCAGCAGCCCACAGGGTCGGGCAGATACGCAGTATTTT.

This clone appeared a few times. The genes are TRBV3-1 (or the pseudogene TRBV3-2) and TRBJ2-1; 7 bases align to TRBD1. Trimming removed 1 base from V and 9 bases from J; junction bases left unmatched: 3. The CDR3 spans 13 residues. Germline V gene sequence: CDR1 LGHDT, CDR2 YNNKEL (reference sequence). CDR3 residues: CASSQGAGGEQFF. The CDR3 region has the DNA TGTGCCAGCAGCCAAGGGGCAGGGGGTGAGCAGTTCTTC.

The gene calls are TRBV27 and TRBJ2-7; the D gene is possibly TRBD1 (6 bases). Trimming took off 4 bases at V and 2 bases at J, with 15 bases between the two ends. CDR3 length: 15 residues. CDR1 and CDR2 from the germline V gene are MNHEY and SMNVEV (reference sequence). The CDR3 loop reads CASSSTGLSTYEQYF. The DNA of the CDR3 is TGTGCCAGCAGTTCGACAGGATTGTCTACCTACGAGCAGTACTTC.

This chain uses TRBV29-1 with TRBJ2-1; D might be TRBD2 (5 bases). With 1 base removed from V and 4 bases from J, the gap between germline ends came to 20 bases. The CDR3 consists of 17 residues. Looked up from germline, CDR1 is SQVTM and CDR2 is ANQGSEA. The CDR3 coding sequence is TGCAGCGTTGAAGGCACCGTGGGAGTGGGAATTTACAATGAGCAGTTCTTC. It codes for CSVEGTVGVGIYNEQFF.

The rearrangement links TRBV6-5 to TRBJ2-5; D may be TRBD2 (5 bases). Germline values: CDR1 MNHEY, CDR2 SVGAGI. The ends were cut back, 4 bases at V and 1 base at J, with 16 bases in the middle. The CDR3 sequence is 16 residues long. CDR3 protein: CASSLDPGGPQETQYF. As DNA, the CDR3 is TGTGCCAGCAGTTTAGACCCAGGAGGCCCCCAAGAGACCCAGTACTTC.